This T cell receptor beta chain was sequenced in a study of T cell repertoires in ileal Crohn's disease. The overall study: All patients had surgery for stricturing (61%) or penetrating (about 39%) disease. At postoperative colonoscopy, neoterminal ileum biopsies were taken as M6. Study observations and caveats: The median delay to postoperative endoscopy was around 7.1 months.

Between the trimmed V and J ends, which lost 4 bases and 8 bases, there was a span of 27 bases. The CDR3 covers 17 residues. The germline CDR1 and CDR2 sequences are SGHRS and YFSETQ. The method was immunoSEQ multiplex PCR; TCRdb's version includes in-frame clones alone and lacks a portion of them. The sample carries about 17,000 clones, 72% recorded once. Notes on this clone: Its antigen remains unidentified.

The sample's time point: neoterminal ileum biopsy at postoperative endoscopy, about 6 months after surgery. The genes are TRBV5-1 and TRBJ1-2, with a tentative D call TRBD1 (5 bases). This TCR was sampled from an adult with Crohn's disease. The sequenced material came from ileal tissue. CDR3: CASSAELLGQAPLGYTF. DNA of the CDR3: TGCGCCAGCAGCGCGGAACTGTTGGGGCAGGCACCCTTGGGCTACACCTTC.